This TCR beta chain comes out of a study of response to subunit inactivated influenza vaccine. From the RT-PCR reads, TCRdb called clonotypes with MiXCR, one entry per CDR3 protein. The sample has about 780,000 distinct CDR3 sequences; less than 20% are singletons. Whole-study findings and limits: Seasonal influenza vaccination, on each occasion, was suggested by the authors to recruit few new T cells.

The CDR3 sequence is 12 residues long. V was pared by 6 bases and J by 6 bases, with 13 bases between. Germline CDR1 SQVTM, CDR2 ANQGSEA. A note on this clonotype: As yet, its antigen is unknown.

The sample consisted of PBMCs from blood, taken around 5 days after vaccination. The sequence was obtained from a man aged 50-59 years who received an inactivated influenza vaccine. V is TRBV29-1 and J is TRBJ2-3; unclear D gene. In nucleotides, the CDR3 is TGCAGCGTGTTTTTGGTTGAGGATACGCAGTATTTT. It specifies CSVFLVEDTQYF.